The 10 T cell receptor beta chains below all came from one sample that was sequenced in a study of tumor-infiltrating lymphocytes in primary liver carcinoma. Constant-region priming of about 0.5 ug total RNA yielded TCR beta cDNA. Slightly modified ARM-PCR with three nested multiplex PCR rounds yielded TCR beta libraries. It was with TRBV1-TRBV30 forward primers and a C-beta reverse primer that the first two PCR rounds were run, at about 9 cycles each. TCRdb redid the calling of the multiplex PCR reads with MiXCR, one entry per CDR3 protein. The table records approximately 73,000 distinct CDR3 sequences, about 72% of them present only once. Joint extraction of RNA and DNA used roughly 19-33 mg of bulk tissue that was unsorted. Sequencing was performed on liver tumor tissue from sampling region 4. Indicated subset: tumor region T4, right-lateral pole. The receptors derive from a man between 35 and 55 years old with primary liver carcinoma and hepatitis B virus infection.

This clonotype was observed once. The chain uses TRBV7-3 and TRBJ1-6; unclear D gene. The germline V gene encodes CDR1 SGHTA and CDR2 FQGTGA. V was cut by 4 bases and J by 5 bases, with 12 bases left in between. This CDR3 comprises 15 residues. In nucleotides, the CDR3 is TGTGCCAGCAGCTCGACAAGGTTCGATAATTCACCCCTCCACTTT. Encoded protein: CASSSTRFDNSPLHF.

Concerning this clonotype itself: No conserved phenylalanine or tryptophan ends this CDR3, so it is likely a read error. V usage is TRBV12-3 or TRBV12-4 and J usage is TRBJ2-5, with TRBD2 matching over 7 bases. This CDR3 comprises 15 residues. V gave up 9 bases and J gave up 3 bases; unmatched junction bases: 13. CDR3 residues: CASSSGEGWEETQYV. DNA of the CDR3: TGTGCCAGTAGTAGTGGGGAGGGCTGGGAAGAGACCCAGTACGTC.

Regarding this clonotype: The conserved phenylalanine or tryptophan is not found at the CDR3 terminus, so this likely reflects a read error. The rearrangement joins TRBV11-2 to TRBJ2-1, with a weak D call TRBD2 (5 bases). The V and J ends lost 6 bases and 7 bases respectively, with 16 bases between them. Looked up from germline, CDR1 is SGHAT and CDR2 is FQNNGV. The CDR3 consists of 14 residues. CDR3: CASSSAGPGNEQFL. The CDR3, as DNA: TGTGCCAGCAGTTCGGCGGGCCCTGGAAATGAGCAGTTCCTC.

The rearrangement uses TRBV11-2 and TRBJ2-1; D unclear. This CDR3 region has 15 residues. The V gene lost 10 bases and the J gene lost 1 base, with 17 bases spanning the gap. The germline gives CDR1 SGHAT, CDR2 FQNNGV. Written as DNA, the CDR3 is TGTGCCACCGGGCAAAAGCAGCGATCCTACAATGAGCAGTTCTTC. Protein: CATGQKQRSYNEQFF.

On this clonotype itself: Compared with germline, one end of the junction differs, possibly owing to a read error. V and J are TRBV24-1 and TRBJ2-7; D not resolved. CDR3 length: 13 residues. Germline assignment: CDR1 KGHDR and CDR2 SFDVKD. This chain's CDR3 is CGTIQAAPYEQYF. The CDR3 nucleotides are TGTGGCACCATTCAGGCGGCCCCCTACGAGCAGTACTTC.

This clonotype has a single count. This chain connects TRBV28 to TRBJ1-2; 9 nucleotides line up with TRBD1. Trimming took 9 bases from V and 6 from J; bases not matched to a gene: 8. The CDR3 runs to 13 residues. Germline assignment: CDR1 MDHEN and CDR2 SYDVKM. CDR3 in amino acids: CASSIDRGNGYTF. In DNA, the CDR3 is TGTGCCAGTAGTATAGACAGGGGGAATGGCTACACCTTC.

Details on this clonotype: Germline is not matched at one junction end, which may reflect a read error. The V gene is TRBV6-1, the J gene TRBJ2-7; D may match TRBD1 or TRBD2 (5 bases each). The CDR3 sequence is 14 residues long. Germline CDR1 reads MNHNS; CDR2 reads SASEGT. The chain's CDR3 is CGSSESTGTNEQYF. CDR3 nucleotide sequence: TGTGGCAGCAGTGAATCCACGGGGACCAACGAGCAGTACTTC.

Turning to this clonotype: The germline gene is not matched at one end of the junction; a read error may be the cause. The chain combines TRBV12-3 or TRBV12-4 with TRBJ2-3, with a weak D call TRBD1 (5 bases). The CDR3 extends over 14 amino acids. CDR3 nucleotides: TGTACCAGCAGTTTAGGGCAGGGCACAGATACACAGTATTTT. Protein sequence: CTSSLGQGTDTQYF.

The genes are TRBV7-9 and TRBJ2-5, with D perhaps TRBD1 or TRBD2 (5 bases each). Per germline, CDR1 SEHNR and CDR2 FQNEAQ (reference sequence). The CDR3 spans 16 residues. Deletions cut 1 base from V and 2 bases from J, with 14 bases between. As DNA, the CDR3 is TGTGCCAGCAGCTTAGGGGAGAGGGGTCTGCAAGAGACCCAGTACTTC. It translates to CASSLGERGLQETQYF.

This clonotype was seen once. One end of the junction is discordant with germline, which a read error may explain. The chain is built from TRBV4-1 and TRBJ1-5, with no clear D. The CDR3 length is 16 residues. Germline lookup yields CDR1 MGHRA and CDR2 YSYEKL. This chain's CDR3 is CACSQNTDRVGQPQHF. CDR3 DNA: TGCGCCTGCAGCCAAAACACGGATAGGGTCGGCCAGCCCCAGCATTTT.